The clone carrying this T cell receptor beta chain was seen just once. V was pared by 3 bases and J by 7 bases, with 10 bases between. Germline V gene data show CDR1 as SGHRS and CDR2 as YFSETQ. The CDR3 is made up of 12 amino acids. This sample stems from a study of T cells in Graves' hyperthyroidism and ophthalmopathy. From RNA transcripts, TCR beta CDR3 regions were amplified. TCR CDR3 regions were first amplified by RT-PCR with HTBI primers. TCRdb reprocessed the multiplex PCR reads with MiXCR, giving one entry per CDR3 protein. The sample holds approximately 300,000 distinct CDR3 sequences; over 15% are singletons and the top ten take around 61%.

This clonotype was obtained from a woman in her fifties or sixties with Graves' ophthalmopathy. Material: blood. The chain joins TRBV5-1 to TRBJ1-2; D remains unclear. The DNA for the CDR3 is TGCGCCAGCAGCTCCACGGACCTTGGCTACACCTTC. Protein product: CASSSTDLGYTF.